These T cell receptor beta chains were read from a single sample in a study of blood T cell repertoires in COVID-19. TCRdb keeps only in-frame clones here, not all; method: immunoSEQ multiplex PCR. The top ten hold 3% to 4.5% of the sample, which has around 340,000 clones, roughly 90% seen once. Material for sequencing was peripheral blood. The source is a woman aged 60 to 75 with COVID-19, enrolled during active disease. Each CDR3 is given with its conserved first and last residue. Size tells how often a clone was seen (once, few, many) or the class of an expanded clone, and some rows leave it out.

V gene: TRBV4-1; clone size: -; CDR3 protein: CASSQEQGGYNSPLHF
V gene: TRBV19; clone size: -; CDR3 protein: CASSADRGPSNEKLFF
V gene: TRBV6-5; clone size: -; CDR3 protein: CASRVDPSRETQYF
V gene: TRBV19; clone size: -; CDR3 protein: CASSMTGTQHF
V gene: TRBV5-6; clone size: -; CDR3 protein: CASSLSGGPGNTIYF
V gene: TRBV15; clone size: -; CDR3 protein: CATSRAYSTGDQPQHF
V gene: TRBV5-4; clone size: -; CDR3 protein: CASSFGTGGAEETQYF
V gene: TRBV19; clone size: -; CDR3 protein: CASSIDSTGGGQPQHF
V gene: TRBV2; clone size: -; CDR3 protein: CASRQSNEKLFF
V gene: TRBV20-1; clone size: -; CDR3 protein: CSARAPGEQYF
V gene: TRBV5-1; clone size: -; CDR3 protein: CASSTPPGQGDTGELFF
V gene: TRBV4-1; clone size: -; CDR3 protein: CASSQGKGKTVNTEAFF
V gene: TRBV28; clone size: -; CDR3 protein: CASSQGTVNYGYTF
V gene: TRBV19; clone size: -; CDR3 protein: CASIGQTRGEQYF
V gene: TRBV5-8; clone size: -; CDR3 protein: CASTRRLAGYHEQYF
V gene: TRBV28; clone size: -; CDR3 protein: CASRTGGGQPQHF
V gene: TRBV6-1; clone size: -; CDR3 protein: CASSDNRAYEQYF
V gene: TRBV6-6; clone size: -; CDR3 protein: CASRLSEMTEAFF
V gene: TRBV5-5; clone size: -; CDR3 protein: CASSLADIVSGNTIYF
V gene: TRBV6-5; clone size: -; CDR3 protein: CASKGTASYNEQFF
V gene: TRBV19; clone size: -; CDR3 protein: CASSIDHPRGNGYTF
V gene: TRBV28; clone size: -; CDR3 protein: CASSWFDRTNQPQHF
V gene: TRBV4-2; clone size: -; CDR3 protein: CASSQGTAERNNEQFF
V gene: TRBV6-5; clone size: -; CDR3 protein: CASSYSNQGGPQHF
V gene: TRBV5-1; clone size: few; CDR3 protein: CASSSGQPNQPQHF
V gene: TRBV5-1; clone size: -; CDR3 protein: CASSLSQGLTEAFF
V gene: TRBV19; clone size: -; CDR3 protein: CASSIERVRTGELFF
V gene: TRBV12-5; clone size: -; CDR3 protein: CASGSGNPGNTIYF
V gene: TRBV5-1; clone size: -; CDR3 protein: CASSGTGRGTEAFF
V gene: TRBV6-6; clone size: -; CDR3 protein: CASSYAGTGALGGYTF
V gene: TRBV6-5; clone size: once; CDR3 protein: CASSYGAVNTEAFF